The 21 T cell receptor beta chains reported below all come from one sample, sequenced in a study of cytomegalovirus exposure and HLA in healthy donors (dated by TCRdb to 2015 to 2018). The library was produced with the immunoSEQ multiplex PCR assay. The multiplex PCR relied on a mix of 60 forward primers for TCR Vbeta segments and 13 reverse primers for TCR Jbeta segments. TCRdb provides this immuneACCESS table in a form limited to in-frame rearrangements. Some clones are lacking; in checked studies, under half of them reflect an unresolved V gene, and why the rest are absent is not known. This sample gives 130,000 to 150,000 clones in total; 80% of them show up just once. Clones ranked in the top ten supply about 5% of the sample. The sequenced material came from PBMCs. The origin of the receptors is a male donor in good health and CMV-seronegative.

The J gene is TRBJ2-5, the V gene TRBV11-2; the match to TRBD2 covers 13 bases. V dropped 5 bases and J dropped 5; count of bases not matched to a gene: 11. Germline V gene lookup returns CDR1 SGHAT and CDR2 FQNNGV. The CDR3 covers 17 residues. The CDR3 DNA follows: TGTGCCAGCAGCCCTAACCCCGGGACTAGCGGGGTTGAGACCCAGTACTTC. Its protein is CASSPNPGTSGVETQYF. Full variable domain (remainder filled in from reference TRBV11-2 and TRBJ2-5): EAGVAQSPRYKIIEKRQSVAFWCNPISGHATLYWYQQILGQGPKLLIQFQNNGVVDDSQLPKDRFSAERLKGVDSTLKIQPAKLEDSAVYLCASSPNPGTSGVETQYFGPGTRLLVL.

This clone was seen a single time. The chain has TRBV11-2 and TRBJ1-1; D might be TRBD1 (5 bases). Germline V gene data show CDR1 as SGHAT and CDR2 as FQNNGV. This CDR3 has 13 amino acids. V lost 5 bases and J lost 9, with 16 bases in between. This chain's CDR3 is CASSAPAGGKAFF. CDR3 sequence (DNA): TGTGCCAGCAGCGCCCCTGCCGGGGGTAAAGCTTTCTTT.

V gene TRBV6-1 combines with J gene TRBJ1-1; maybe TRBD1 (5 bases). Germline CDR1 is MNHNS and CDR2 is SASEGT. Trimming shortened V by 5 bases and J by 0 bases, and 13 bases separated the two germline ends. The CDR3 is made up of 15 amino acids. DNA for the CDR3: TGTGCCAGCAGTTTCGACAGACCCTTGAACACTGAAGCTTTCTTT. It is translated as CASSFDRPLNTEAFF.

The V and J genes are TRBV7-2 and TRBJ1-5; 8 positions match TRBD1. This CDR3 has 15 residues. V was pared by 3 bases and J by 2 bases, with 3 bases of the junction left unmatched. Looked up from germline, CDR1 is SGHTA and CDR2 is FQGNSA. CDR3 nucleotide sequence: TGTGCCAGCAGCTTTTCAGGGGGCGGCAATCAGCCCCAGCATTTT. It encodes CASSFSGGGNQPQHF. Full variable domain (rest looked up from reference TRBV7-2 and TRBJ1-5): GAGVSQSPSNKVTEKGKDVELRCDPISGHTALYWYRQSLGQGLEFLIYFQGNSAPDKSGLPSDRFSAERTGGSVSTLTIQRTQQEDSAVYLCASSFSGGGNQPQHFGDGTRLSIL.

The CDR3 region has the DNA TGTGCCAGCAGTTACTCGGTAGCGGGGGAAAGTGAGCAGTTCTTC. Translating gives CASSYSVAGESEQFF. This sequence joins TRBV6-6 and TRBJ2-1; 9 bases agree with TRBD2. Trimming took 0 bases from V and 9 from J; bases not matched to a gene: 6. The germline V gene encodes CDR1 MNHNY and CDR2 SVGAGI (reference sequence). The CDR3 sequence is 15 residues long.

This clone appeared a few times. The identical CDR3 is also encoded by other nucleotide sequences in the sample. The chain combines TRBV4-1 with TRBJ1-4; TRBD1 matches 9 bases. CDR3 size: 15 residues. CDR1 MGHRA and CDR2 YSYEKL come from the germline V gene. V lost 0 bases, J lost 8 bases, and 4 bases stayed unmatched. CDR3 sequence: CASSQDPGQGEKLFF. The CDR3 DNA reads as TGCGCCAGCAGCCAAGATCCGGGACAGGGCGAAAAACTGTTTTTT.

The chain joins TRBV6-5 to TRBJ1-1, with 11 bases lining up with TRBD1. The CDR3 runs to 15 residues. The V and J ends lost 2 bases and 5 bases, in that order; junction bases with no gene match: 4. Germline V gene lookup returns CDR1 MNHEY and CDR2 SVGAGI. The CDR3 protein is CASSYMGTGGTEAFF. The CDR3 nucleotides are TGTGCCAGCAGTTACATGGGGACAGGGGGGACTGAAGCTTTCTTT.

CDR3 loop: CASSLIRGGNTGELFF. Here the CDR3 DNA reads TGTGCCAGCAGCTTAATACGGGGGGGGAACACCGGGGAGCTGTTTTTT. This sequence joins TRBV11-2 and TRBJ2-2, with 8 nucleotides matching TRBD2. With V trimmed by 2 bases and J by 1 base, 3 bases remained unmatched. CDR3 length equals 16 residues. CDR1 and CDR2 (germline): SGHAT, FQNNGV.

This clone appeared once. This chain uses TRBV10-3 with TRBJ1-1, with D possibly being TRBD1 (5 bases). There are 15 residues in the CDR3. Germline CDR1 is ENHRY and CDR2 is SYGVKD. V was cut by 3 bases and J by 1 base, with 12 bases left in between. The CDR3: CAISDEDRANTEAFF. The CDR3 region has the DNA TGTGCCATCAGTGATGAAGACAGAGCGAACACTGAAGCTTTCTTT.

V gene TRBV29-1 combines with J gene TRBJ2-7; D perhaps matches TRBD1 (5 bases). The germline gives CDR1 SQVTM, CDR2 ANQGSEA. This CDR3 contains 13 residues. The V end was cut by 6 bases, the J end by 6 bases, with 18 bases between. DNA for the CDR3: TGCAGCGTAGCTGGACAAGCCTCCCTCGAGCAGTACTTC. Amino acid sequence: CSVAGQASLEQYF.

CDR3 loop: CASRTGGPLDEQFF. CDR3 sequence (DNA): TGTGCCAGCAGGACGGGGGGGCCCCTCGATGAGCAGTTCTTC. The rearrangement uses TRBV6-1 and TRBJ2-1; 8 bases are shared with TRBD2. CDR3 size: 14 residues. V was pared by 6 bases and J by 8 bases, with 9 bases of the junction left unmatched. Germline V CDR1 and CDR2: MNHNS, SASEGT.

The J gene is TRBJ2-1, the V gene TRBV5-4, with TRBD2 matching over 12 bases. With 4 bases clipped from V and 8 bases from J, the junction kept 13 bases outside the gene matches. The germline V gene encodes CDR1 SGHNT and CDR2 YYREEE (reference sequence). The CDR3 contains 17 residues. This chain's CDR3 is CASSPTIQTSGGYEQFF. CDR3 nucleotide sequence: TGTGCCAGCAGCCCTACGATCCAGACTAGCGGGGGCTATGAGCAGTTCTTC.

The chain has TRBV5-1 and TRBJ2-5; weak D call: TRBD1 (5 bases). Germline V gives CDR1 SGHRS, CDR2 YFSETQ. V was clipped by 0 bases and J by 4 bases, with 10 bases between them. CDR3 length: 14 amino acids. CDR3 protein: CASSLVGARETQYF. CDR3 nucleotide sequence: TGCGCCAGCAGCTTGGTAGGGGCTAGAGAGACCCAGTACTTC. Variable domain in full (rest from reference TRBV5-1 and TRBJ2-5): KAGVTQTPRYLIKTRGQQVTLSCSPISGHRSVSWYQQTPGQGLQFLFEYFSETQRNKGNFPGRFSGRQFSNSRSEMNVSTLELGDSALYLCASSLVGARETQYFGPGTRLLVL.

The chain uses TRBV6-5 and TRBJ1-1; D is unresolved. There are 14 residues in the CDR3. V was cut by 0 bases and J by 6 bases, with 11 bases left in between. Per germline, CDR1 MNHEY and CDR2 SVGAGI. The CDR3 protein is CASSYSPRLPEAFF. The CDR3 nucleotides read TGTGCCAGCAGTTACTCCCCCAGGCTACCTGAAGCTTTCTTT.

The chain uses TRBV4-3 and TRBJ1-1, with D unresolved. The CDR3 length is 16 residues. Trimming pared 0 bases from V and 2 bases from J, leaving 13 bases between. Germline loops: CDR1 LGHNA, CDR2 YSLEER. The CDR3 reads CASSQDSLRPNTEAFF. The DNA for the CDR3 is TGCGCCAGCAGCCAAGATTCCCTCAGGCCTAACACTGAAGCTTTCTTT.

This chain links TRBV21-1 with TRBJ1-2. TRBV21-1 is a recognized pseudogene. The CDR3 loop spans 15 amino acids. The CDR3 region is CASSGSRDRFYGYTF. Written as DNA, the CDR3 is TGTGCCAGCAGCGGGTCGCGGGACCGATTCTATGGCTACACCTTC.

The chain couples TRBV7-9 to TRBJ2-5; a possible D gene is TRBD1 (6 bases). The CDR3 totals 14 residues. V lost 6 bases to trimming and J lost 0 bases, with 11 bases between them. CDR1 and CDR2 (germline): SEHNR, FQNEAQ (reference sequence). The CDR3 here is CASSDRDNQETQYF. The CDR3 DNA follows: TGTGCCAGCAGTGACCGGGACAACCAAGAGACCCAGTACTTC. The full variable domain, completed using reference TRBV7-9 and TRBJ2-5, is DTGVSQNPRHKITKRGQNVTFRCDPISEHNRLYWYRQTLGQGPEFLTYFQNEAQLEKSRLLSDRFSAERPKGSFSTLEIQRTEQGDSAMYLCASSDRDNQETQYFGPGTRLLVL.

The chain employs TRBV7-9 and TRBJ1-1; no clear D. The germline gives CDR1 SEHNR, CDR2 FQNEAQ (reference sequence). CDR3 length: 12 residues. The germline V and J ends were trimmed by 8 bases and 11 bases, with 18 bases remaining between them. CDR3: CASGPSAARAFF. CDR3 DNA sequence: TGTGCCAGCGGCCCCTCGGCGGCACGGGCTTTCTTT.

The chain is built from TRBV2 and TRBJ1-5; 9 positions match TRBD1. This CDR3 has 14 amino acids. J lost 6 bases, V lost 8 bases, and 8 bases had no gene match. From germline, CDR1 is SNHLY and CDR2 FYNNEI. CDR3: CASSRTGESQPQHF. As DNA, the CDR3 is TGTGCCAGCTCGAGGACAGGGGAGTCTCAGCCCCAGCATTTT.

This clone was counted once. This chain links TRBV11-2 with TRBJ2-2; TRBD1 matches at 11 bases. This CDR3 region has 15 residues. V dropped 5 bases and J dropped 7; count of bases not matched to a gene: 6. Germline assignment: CDR1 SGHAT and CDR2 FQNNGV. The chain's CDR3 is CASSLGTGGFGELFF. CDR3 nucleotide sequence: TGTGCCAGCAGCCTGGGGACAGGGGGATTCGGGGAGCTGTTTTTT. Filled out from reference TRBV11-2 and TRBJ2-2, the complete variable domain reads EAGVAQSPRYKIIEKRQSVAFWCNPISGHATLYWYQQILGQGPKLLIQFQNNGVVDDSQLPKDRFSAERLKGVDSTLKIQPAKLEDSAVYLCASSLGTGGFGELFFGEGSRLTVL.

V usage is TRBV29-1 and J usage is TRBJ2-3; 9 nucleotides align to TRBD1. The length of the CDR3 is 14 residues. V shed 6 bases and J 3 bases; nucleotides not matched to a gene: 7. CDR1 is SQVTM, CDR2 ANQGSEA, per germline. This CDR3 reads CSVHRQGETDTQYF. Written as DNA, the CDR3 is TGCAGCGTCCACCGACAGGGGGAGACAGATACGCAGTATTTT.